One and the same sample provided the 7 T cell receptor beta chains below, sequenced in a study of PD-L1 blockade in urothelial cancer. Described time point: peripheral blood 6 weeks after treatment start. Sequencing was performed with immunoSEQ multiplex PCR; in TCRdb, only in-frame clones are kept and a portion is missing. The repertoire holds just under 45,000 clones, with around 82% as singletons. This sample comprised PBMCs, obtained around atezolizumab (anti-PD-L1) treatment. These receptor sequences come from a man aged 55 to 70 with urothelial cancer.

The rearrangement joins TRBV28 to TRBJ1-2; unclear D gene. This CDR3 is built from 14 residues. V lost 5 bases, J lost 8 bases, and 18 bases lay in between. CDR1 and CDR2 (germline): MDHEN, SYDVKM. This CDR3 is CASSEGSSAWGYTF. CDR3 nucleotides: TGTGCCAGCAGTGAGGGCTCGAGTGCCTGGGGCTACACCTTC.

V and J are TRBV27 and TRBJ1-6, with 7 bases matching TRBD1. In germline, CDR1 is MNHEY, CDR2 SMNVEV (reference sequence). This CDR3 is built from 14 residues. Unmatched junction bases numbered 11, after V lost 5 bases and J lost 13 bases. The CDR3 sequence: CASSLQSGGAPLHF. CDR3 nucleotides: TGTGCCAGCAGTCTACAATCAGGGGGTGCCCCCCTCCACTTT.

A single count supports this clone. The chain is built from TRBV10-2 and TRBJ2-3, with D possibly matching TRBD2 (6 bases). CDR1 and CDR2 from the germline V gene are WSHSY and SAAADI. The germline V and J ends were trimmed by 4 bases and 5 bases, with 13 bases remaining between them. The CDR3 totals 14 residues. CDR3 in DNA: TGCGCCAGCAGTGCCGGCGGGGTGGGAGATACGCAGTATTTT. Translating gives CASSAGGVGDTQYF.

The chain couples TRBV20-1 to TRBJ2-5; D is unclear. V lost 0 bases and J 5 bases, leaving 4 bases between the germline ends. Germline V gives CDR1 DFQATT, CDR2 SNEGSKA (reference sequence). This CDR3 has 11 residues. In DNA form, the CDR3 reads TGCAGTGCTAGAGATCGGGAGACCCAGTACTTC. This translates into CSARDRETQYF.

The chain uses TRBV18 and TRBJ2-2, with 9 positions matching TRBD2. Germline V CDR1 and CDR2: KGHSH, LQKENI. The J segment lost 1 base and the V segment lost 0 bases, leaving 3 bases of the junction unmatched. This CDR3 spans 17 amino acids. CDR3 coding DNA: TGTGCCAGCTCACCACCAGCTAGCGGGGAGAACACCGGGGAGCTGTTTTTT. Protein: CASSPPASGENTGELFF.

The chain uses TRBV7-9 and TRBJ2-7, with D possibly matching TRBD2 (5 bases). The CDR3 runs to 13 residues. V shed 2 bases and J shed 5 bases, with 10 bases lying between them. CDR1 is SEHNR, CDR2 FQNEAQ, per germline (reference sequence). In nucleotides, the CDR3 is TGTGCCAGCAGCTTATTTCCGAGGGACGAGCAGTACTTC. This encodes CASSLFPRDEQYF. The variable domain in full, with the rest retrieved from reference TRBV7-9 and TRBJ2-7, is DTGVSQNPRHKITKRGQNVTFRCDPISEHNRLYWYRQTLGQGPEFLTYFQNEAQLEKSRLLSDRFSAERPKGSFSTLEIQRTEQGDSAMYLCASSLFPRDEQYFGPGTRLTVT.

The chain carries TRBV5-8 and TRBJ1-5; possibly TRBD1 for D (5 bases). The CDR3 consists of 14 residues. Germline CDR1 and CDR2: SGHTS and YDEGEE. The ends were cut back, 5 bases at V and 3 bases at J, with 12 bases in the middle. The DNA for the CDR3 is TGTGCCAGCAGTACCACAGGATTCAATCAGCCCCAGCATTTT. This translates into CASSTTGFNQPQHF.